These 18 T cell receptor beta chains were all obtained from the same sample, sequenced in a study of CD8+ T cells in alopecia areata. cDNA reverse transcribed from extracted RNA served as the sequencing template. Produced via immunoSEQ multiplex PCR; TCRdb's table is partial and in-frame only. In the table there are 110,000 or so clones, 55% to 60% of which are singletons. Treatment reported: oral pan-JAK inhibitor, 5-10 mg twice daily. Sequencing used CD4+ T cells sorted from blood, obtained at week 24, from a patient treated with tofacitinib. The receptors come from a human donor with alopecia areata.

This rearrangement joins TRBV4-2 to TRBJ1-2, with 7 bases matching TRBD1. CDR1 and CDR2 from the germline V gene are LGHNA and YNFKEQ. This CDR3 contains 15 residues. Losses at the gene ends were 1 base for V and 2 bases for J; bases not matched to a gene: 4. Written as DNA, the CDR3 is TGTGCCAGCAGCCAAGCTACAGGGGCAAACTATGGCTACACCTTC. Residues: CASSQATGANYGYTF.

The V and J genes are TRBV30 and TRBJ2-5; no firm D call. This CDR3 comprises 13 residues. The V gene lost 5 bases and the J gene lost 5 bases, with 15 bases spanning the gap. CDR1 and CDR2 from the germline V gene are GTSNPN and SVGIG (reference sequence). Written as DNA, the CDR3 is TGTGCCTGGGCTCCGGTCGGTGGGGAGACCCAGTACTTC. It translates to CAWAPVGGETQYF.

The chain carries TRBV6-8 and TRBJ1-2; no clear D. The CDR3 length is 11 residues. V was pared by 6 bases and J by 7 bases, with 9 bases between. Germline V lookup: CDR1 MNHGY, CDR2 SAAAGT. In DNA form, the CDR3 reads TGTGCCAGCAGCCCTATGGGTGGCTACACCTTC. It encodes CASSPMGGYTF.

There are a few counts of this clone. This rearrangement joins TRBV19 to TRBJ2-5; 7 positions agree with TRBD2. The germline V gene has CDR1 LNHDA and CDR2 SQIVND (reference sequence). The CDR3 length is 15 residues. The V and J ends lost 5 bases and 5 bases, in that order; junction bases with no gene match: 11. The CDR3 DNA is TGTGCCAGTAGTTTCCAAGCGGGGCGAGGGGAGACCCAGTACTTC. Translating gives CASSFQAGRGETQYF.

Points on this clone: The junction shows a germline mismatch at one end, possibly a read error. The chain uses TRBV7-7 and TRBJ2-5, with 7 bases that match TRBD1. CDR1 is SSHAT and CDR2 is FNYEAQ in the germline V gene (reference sequence). There are 13 residues in the CDR3. The CDR3 here is CASSLDRAETQYF. Written as DNA, the CDR3 is TGTGCTAGCAGCTTAGACAGGGCGGAGACCCAGTACTTC.

The chain carries TRBV30 and TRBJ2-5; no firm D call. The CDR3 loop spans 13 amino acids. Trimming left V 0 bases short and J 5 bases short, with 10 bases between. Germline V gene lookup returns CDR1 GTSNPN and CDR2 SVGIG (reference sequence). The CDR3, as DNA: TGTGCCTGGAGTGTCGGTAGAATGGAGACCCAGTACTTC. Protein: CAWSVGRMETQYF.

The chain recombines TRBV19 with TRBJ1-5, with 7 bases lining up with TRBD1. J lost 5 bases, V lost 8 bases, and 12 bases had no gene match. Germline assignment: CDR1 LNHDA and CDR2 SQIVND (reference sequence). There are 15 residues in the CDR3. The CDR3: CASRRKGAMYQPQHF. DNA for the CDR3: TGTGCCAGTCGCCGGAAGGGGGCAATGTATCAGCCCCAGCATTTT.

This chain joins TRBV7-6 and TRBJ2-3, with D uncertain. V shed 1 base and J shed 5 bases, with 25 bases lying between them. The CDR3 covers 19 residues. Germline CDR1 is SGHVS and CDR2 is FNYEAQ. As DNA, the CDR3 is TGTGCCAGCAGCTTAGAGTTCGGTGGCGGCAGCTGGGGTGGAGATACGCAGTATTTT. It specifies CASSLEFGGGSWGGDTQYF.

This clone showed up just a few times. The V gene is TRBV21-1, the J gene TRBJ2-7. TRBV21-1 is an annotated pseudogene. The CDR3 totals 8 residues. The CDR3 DNA reads TGTGCCAGCAGGGAGCAGTACTTC. This codes for CASREQYF.

This chain connects TRBV6-5 to TRBJ1-2, with 10 nucleotides matching TRBD1. The CDR3 consists of 15 residues. J lost 5 bases, V lost 2 bases, and 5 bases had no gene match. Germline CDR1 reads MNHEY; CDR2 reads SVGAGI. The chain's CDR3 is CASSYGTGALYGYTF. CDR3 bases: TGTGCCAGCAGTTACGGGACAGGGGCTCTTTATGGCTACACCTTC.

The chain uses TRBV9 and TRBJ1-1; no clear D gene. Per germline, CDR1 SGDLS and CDR2 YYNGEE. V was trimmed by 2 bases and J by 2 bases, leaving 13 bases between them. This CDR3 is 15 amino acids long. CDR3 sequence (DNA): TGTGCCAGCAGCGTTGGAACCACCTCTAACACTGAAGCTTTCTTT. Translating it yields CASSVGTTSNTEAFF.

This chain links TRBV9 with TRBJ2-3; no clear D gene. CDR1 SGDLS and CDR2 YYNGEE come from the germline V gene. The CDR3 spans 15 residues. V dropped 0 bases and J dropped 6 bases, with 14 bases sitting between them. The CDR3 reads CASSVGASLRDTQYF. DNA for the CDR3: TGTGCCAGCAGCGTAGGGGCTAGTCTGCGGGATACGCAGTATTTT.

This chain connects TRBV30 to TRBJ2-7, with D perhaps TRBD2 (6 bases). Looked up from germline, CDR1 is GTSNPN and CDR2 is SVGIG (reference sequence). The CDR3 totals 14 residues. Trimming took off 0 bases at V and 1 base at J, with 10 bases between the two ends. CDR3 amino acids: CAWSVPGGSYEQYF. The CDR3 bases are TGTGCCTGGAGTGTACCCGGGGGTTCCTACGAGCAGTACTTC.

V gene TRBV6-6 combines with J gene TRBJ2-6, with D possibly matching TRBD1 (6 bases). CDR1 is MNHNY and CDR2 is SVGAGI in the germline V gene (reference sequence). This CDR3 region has 16 residues. Deletions cut 8 bases from V and 0 bases from J, with 14 bases between. The CDR3 DNA reads as TGTGCCAGCGGAAAAACAGGGAACTCTGGGGCCAACGTCCTGACTTTC. It is translated as CASGKTGNSGANVLTF.

The rearrangement links TRBV23-1 to TRBJ2-5; D is unresolved. TRBV23-1 falls under the ORF class, with uncertain function. The CDR3 has 15 amino acids. With 2 bases removed from V and 0 bases from J, the gap between germline ends came to 10 bases. The CDR3: CASSQPQQYQETQYF. The CDR3 DNA sequence: TGCGCCAGCAGTCAACCCCAACAGTACCAAGAGACCCAGTACTTC.

This clone came up a few times. V is TRBV5-1 and J is TRBJ2-7, with D perhaps matching TRBD1 (6 bases). The CDR3 loop spans 14 amino acids. Trimming shortened V by 3 bases and J by 7 bases, and 17 bases separated the two germline ends. Looked up from germline, CDR1 is SGHRS and CDR2 is YFSETQ. The CDR3 sequence: CASSSLQGRGEQYF. CDR3 in DNA: TGCGCCAGCAGCTCGCTACAGGGACGGGGAGAGCAGTACTTC.

This clone was seen ten or more times. V and J are TRBV29-1 and TRBJ1-1; 8 bases agree with TRBD1. The ends lost 6 bases at V and 3 bases at J; junction bases unmatched: 6. This CDR3 comprises 13 residues. CDR1 is SQVTM and CDR2 is ANQGSEA in the germline V gene. CDR3 loop: CSVGQGSHTEAFF. The CDR3, as DNA: TGCAGCGTCGGACAGGGTTCCCACACTGAAGCTTTCTTT. Drawing the rest from reference TRBV29-1 and TRBJ1-1, the complete variable domain is SAVISQKPSRDICQRGTSLTIQCQVDSQVTMMFWYRQQPGQSLTLIATANQGSEATYESGFVIDKFPISRPNLTFSTLTVSNMSPEDSSIYLCSVGQGSHTEAFFGQGTRLTVV.

The chain couples TRBV5-1 to TRBJ1-1, with 7 positions matching TRBD1. CDR1 SGHRS and CDR2 YFSETQ come from the germline V gene. The trim removed 5 bases at V and 8 bases at J, leaving 3 bases unmatched. This CDR3 is 11 amino acids long. The DNA for the CDR3 is TGCGCCAGCAGGCGGGACAGAGAAGCTTTCTTT. It is translated as CASRRDREAFF.